The 19 T cell receptor beta chains presented below share a single source sample, sequenced in a study of blood T cell repertoires in COVID-19. Here immunoSEQ multiplex PCR was the method, and the copy in TCRdb shows in-frame clones only, minus some. The sample gives hundreds of thousands of clones, 70% to 90% of which show up once; about 4.2% is in the top ten. Sequencing was done on a sample of PBMCs or T cells enriched from blood (not recorded which). The receptor set was obtained from a man aged 25 to 40 who had recovered from COVID-19.

This chain's CDR3 is CASSDVPAGVVTGELFF. The CDR3 nucleotides are TGTGCCAGCAGTGATGTGCCAGCGGGAGTGGTCACCGGGGAGCTGTTTTTT. The chain employs TRBV2 and TRBJ2-2; TRBD2 matches 8 bases. This CDR3 is built from 17 residues. Trimming removed 3 bases from V and 4 bases from J; junction bases left unmatched: 10. Germline V gene sequence: CDR1 SNHLY, CDR2 FYNNEI.

The chain is built from TRBV7-9 and TRBJ2-7, with 8 nucleotides matching TRBD1. Germline CDR1 reads SEHNR; CDR2 reads FQNEAQ (reference sequence). The CDR3 sequence is 15 residues long. Trimming at V came to 2 bases and at J to 5 bases, leaving 8 bases not matched to a gene. The CDR3 coding sequence is TGTGCCAGCAGCTTACGTAATACAGGGGGAGACGAGCAGTACTTC. Its protein product is CASSLRNTGGDEQYF.

This chain links TRBV7-6 with TRBJ1-4, with unresolved D. The CDR3 length is 12 residues. CDR1 and CDR2 (germline): SGHVS, FNYEAQ. Trimming cost V 6 bases and J 7 bases, with 9 bases left between them. The CDR3 protein is CASRRVGEKLFF. For the CDR3, the DNA is TGTGCCAGCAGACGGGTCGGTGAAAAACTGTTTTTT.

The rearrangement links TRBV7-9 to TRBJ1-2, with TRBD1 as a possible D gene (5 bases). The CDR3 runs 13 residues. The germline V and J ends were trimmed by 6 bases and 3 bases, with 11 bases remaining between them. Per the germline V gene, CDR1 is SEHNR and CDR2 is FQNEAQ (reference sequence). The chain's CDR3 is CASRSTVDYGYTF. CDR3 nucleotide sequence: TGTGCCAGCAGATCGACAGTGGACTATGGCTACACCTTC.

The chain links TRBV29-1 to TRBJ2-5; the match to TRBD2 covers 10 bases. V lost 4 bases to trimming and J lost 2 bases; unmatched junction nucleotides: 10. The CDR3 is 16 residues long. In germline, CDR1 is SQVTM, CDR2 ANQGSEA. In nucleotides, the CDR3 is TGCAGCGTTGCCCGGTTCCCTAGCGGGGGACAAGAGACCCAGTACTTC. It codes for CSVARFPSGGQETQYF.

The chain recombines TRBV6-5 with TRBJ2-7; 12 nucleotides align to TRBD1. V lost 0 bases, J lost 9 bases, and 9 bases stayed unmatched. Germline loops: CDR1 MNHEY, CDR2 SVGAGI. This CDR3 comprises 16 residues. DNA of the CDR3: TGTGCCAGCAGTTACTCGCCCCGGGACAGGGGGCGTACGCAGTACTTC. Translation: CASSYSPRDRGRTQYF.

In this sample, this clone turned up once. This rearrangement joins TRBV23-1 to TRBJ1-6; D gene uncertain. TRBV23-1 is an ORF, with its function uncertain. V lost 6 bases and J lost 8, with 5 bases in between. This CDR3 contains 11 residues. This CDR3 is CASSRHSPLHF. CDR3 nucleotides: TGCGCCAGCAGCAGGCATTCACCCCTCCACTTT.

J is TRBJ1-4 and V is TRBV11-2, with D uncertain. The CDR3 covers 14 residues. Trimming shortened V by 0 bases and J by 7 bases, and 9 bases separated the two germline ends. CDR1 is SGHAT, CDR2 FQNNGV, per germline. The CDR3 loop is CASSLDLAIEKLFF. CDR3 nucleotide sequence: TGTGCCAGCAGCTTAGATCTCGCTATTGAAAAACTGTTTTTT.

V is TRBV7-8 and J is TRBJ1-5, with D possibly matching TRBD1 (5 bases). Trimming took 0 bases from V and 2 from J, leaving 11 bases between them. From germline, CDR1 is SGHVS and CDR2 FQNEAQ. This CDR3 is built from 16 residues. The CDR3 nucleotides are TGTGCCAGCAGCTTAGCGCAAGGGGATGGCAATCAGCCCCAGCATTTT. It is translated as CASSLAQGDGNQPQHF.

The rearrangement joins TRBV4-1 to TRBJ2-7, with 13 bases that match TRBD2. Germline CDR1 and CDR2: MGHRA and YSYEKL. This CDR3 region has 15 residues. After removal of 5 bases from V and 0 bases from J, the junction contained 1 base not matched to a gene. The CDR3 spells CASSGLAGASYEQYF. DNA of the CDR3: TGCGCCAGCAGCGGACTAGCGGGGGCCTCCTACGAGCAGTACTTC.

CDR3 coding DNA: TGTGCCAGTTTGGCAGGGGGCTTCTACGAGCAGTACTTC. This sequence encodes CASLAGGFYEQYF. The chain is built from TRBV6-5 and TRBJ2-7, with TRBD1 matching over 8 bases. CDR3 length: 13 amino acids. The germline gives CDR1 MNHEY, CDR2 SVGAGI. Trimming cost V 9 bases and J 3 bases; bases outside gene matches: 7.

The rearrangement joins TRBV13 to TRBJ2-1; 7 bases map to TRBD1. V lost 1 base and J lost 6; bases outside the gene matches: 9. The CDR3 covers 16 residues. Germline V lookup: CDR1 PRHDT, CDR2 FYEKMQ (reference sequence). This CDR3 is CASSLEGASGFNEQFF. For the CDR3, the DNA is TGTGCCAGCAGCTTAGAGGGGGCTTCGGGCTTCAATGAGCAGTTCTTC.

V gene TRBV30 combines with J gene TRBJ1-4, with TRBD1 matching 7 bases. The CDR3 sequence is 13 residues long. V gave up 5 bases and J gave up 5 bases; unmatched junction bases: 5. Looked up from germline, CDR1 is GTSNPN and CDR2 is SVGIG (reference sequence). CDR3 protein: CAWSDRTNEKLFF. The DNA for the CDR3 is TGTGCCTGGTCGGACAGGACCAATGAAAAACTGTTTTTT.

The chain uses TRBV28 and TRBJ1-4, with D unresolved. Per the germline V gene, CDR1 is MDHEN and CDR2 is SYDVKM. This CDR3 region has 14 residues. Trimming removed 2 bases at V and 8 bases at J, with 12 bases between. The CDR3 spells CASSLEVTGEKLFF. The CDR3 DNA follows: TGTGCCAGCAGTTTAGAGGTCACGGGAGAAAAACTGTTTTTT.

This clone appeared a few times. The DNA of the CDR3 is TGTGCCAGTAATAAGGGGCGTGCGAACACCGGGGAGCTGTTTTTT. Translating gives CASNKGRANTGELFF. The chain combines TRBV19 with TRBJ2-2, with D tentatively TRBD1 (5 bases). From germline, CDR1 is LNHDA and CDR2 SQIVND (reference sequence). V was pared by 7 bases and J by 0 bases, with 12 bases between. This CDR3 is 15 amino acids long.

V usage is TRBV6-5 and J usage is TRBJ1-3, with D hard to call. This CDR3 is built from 14 residues. V lost 6 bases and J lost 0, with 9 bases in between. The germline V gene has CDR1 MNHEY and CDR2 SVGAGI. The CDR3 loop is CASSPRISGNTIYF. The CDR3, as DNA: TGTGCCAGCAGCCCCAGGATCTCTGGAAACACCATATATTTT.

CDR3 bases: TGTGCCAGCAGTCCGACTAGCGGGGGGGCCAGCGAGCAGTACTTC. This sequence encodes CASSPTSGGASEQYF. The chain has TRBV6-5 and TRBJ2-7; 14 nucleotides line up with TRBD2. V lost 5 bases to trimming and J lost 6 bases; unmatched junction nucleotides: 6. Germline assignment: CDR1 MNHEY and CDR2 SVGAGI. The CDR3 has 15 residues.

The chain uses TRBV10-2 and TRBJ2-2, with 11 nucleotides matching TRBD2. Germline V CDR1 and CDR2: WSHSY, SAAADI. The CDR3 extends over 15 amino acids. Trimming took 3 bases from V and 4 from J; bases not matched to a gene: 1. The CDR3 region has the DNA TGCGCCAGCAGTGAACTAGCGGGAGTCACCGGGGAGCTGTTTTTT. Translation: CASSELAGVTGELFF.

The rearrangement links TRBV7-9 to TRBJ2-1, with 10 bases lining up with TRBD2. The V gene's germline CDR1 is SEHNR and CDR2 FQNEAQ (reference sequence). This CDR3 has 14 residues. The V and J ends lost 4 bases and 4 bases, in that order; junction bases with no gene match: 1. CDR3 DNA: TGTGCCAGCAGCTGGACTAGCGGATACAATGAGCAGTTCTTC. It translates to CASSWTSGYNEQFF.